Below are 5 T cell receptor beta chains sequenced from a single sample in a study of tumor-infiltrating lymphocytes in primary liver carcinoma. The investigators made TCR beta cDNA from 400 to 500 ng total RNA, using a constant-region primer. Slightly modified ARM-PCR with three nested multiplex PCR rounds yielded TCR beta libraries. Two initial PCR rounds of 10 to 11 cycles each paired TRBV1-TRBV30 forward primers with a C-beta reverse primer. TCRdb recomputed calls from the multiplex PCR reads with MiXCR, one row per CDR3 protein. The table includes around 330,000 distinct CDR3 sequences, 58% detected once. Germline DNA was also extracted, while the blood RNA originated from unsorted whole blood. Sequenced sample: peripheral blood. The source of these receptors is a woman in her thirties with primary liver carcinoma and hepatitis B virus infection.

As regards this clonotype: A much larger clone lies one base from this, so it may be a read error. The genes are TRBV13 and TRBJ2-7; TRBD1 agrees at 11 bases. The junction had 7 bases not matched to a gene; V was cut back by 2 bases and J by 7 bases. The CDR3 length is 15 residues. Looked up from germline, CDR1 is PRHDT and CDR2 is FYEKMQ (reference sequence). CDR3 sequence: CASSLRGQGVREQYF. The CDR3 DNA follows: TGTGCCAGCAGCTTACGGGGACAGGGGGTACGAGAGCAGTACTTC.

This clonotype was observed a few times. This chain connects TRBV7-9 to TRBJ1-2; D not certain. CDR1 is SEHNR and CDR2 is FQNEAQ in the germline V gene (reference sequence). The CDR3 covers 14 residues. Between the trimmed V and J ends, which lost 9 bases and 0 bases, there was a span of 14 bases. CDR3 bases: TGTGCCAGTTCGAGGGTCCCAGCTAACTATGGCTACACCTTC. It encodes CASSRVPANYGYTF. Using reference TRBV7-9 and TRBJ1-2 for the parts outside the CDR3, the full variable domain is DTGVSQNPRHKITKRGQNVTFRCDPISEHNRLYWYRQTLGQGPEFLTYFQNEAQLEKSRLLSDRFSAERPKGSFSTLEIQRTEQGDSAMYLCASSRVPANYGYTFGSGTRLTVV.

The CDR3 nucleotides are TGTGCCTGGAGTGGGGGGGGGGGCCCTGAAGCTTTCTTT. Amino acid sequence: CAWSGGGGPEAFF. The V call is TRBV30, the J call TRBJ1-1; D might be TRBD1 (6 bases). V was pared by 1 base and J by 6 bases, with 12 bases between. The germline CDR1 and CDR2 sequences are GTSNPN and SVGIG (reference sequence). The CDR3 sequence is 13 residues long.

The chain joins TRBV12-5 to TRBJ2-7, with D perhaps being TRBD1 or TRBD2 (5 bases each). The V end lost 8 bases, the J end lost 9 bases, and 26 bases lay between the germline ends. CDR1 and CDR2 (germline): LGHNT, FRNRAP. This CDR3 spans 15 amino acids. CDR3 bases: TGTGCTAGTACACTAGACAGAGGCCCCGCGATTCTGCAGTACTTC. It translates to CASTLDRGPAILQYF.

This clonotype appeared a single time. The rearrangement links TRBV7-9 to TRBJ1-4; the match to TRBD1 covers 8 bases. The CDR3 has 15 residues. The germline V gene has CDR1 SEHNR and CDR2 FQNEAQ (reference sequence). After removal of 1 base from V and 6 bases from J, the junction contained 4 bases not matched to a gene. CDR3 amino acids: CASSLVGTGHEKLFF. The CDR3 coding sequence is TGTGCCAGCAGCTTAGTCGGGACAGGACATGAAAAACTGTTTTTT.